The next 22 T cell receptor beta chains were all read from a single sample in a study of blood T cell repertoires in COVID-19. Generated by immunoSEQ multiplex PCR, the TCRdb table keeps only in-frame clones and is missing some. In the table there are 72,000 or so clones, over 70% of which are singletons. Sequencing was carried out using peripheral blood. The receptor set was obtained from a man aged 65 to 79 who had recovered from COVID-19.

The chain combines TRBV11-2 with TRBJ2-1; 14 nucleotides agree with TRBD2. Trimming cost V 0 bases and J 5 bases; bases outside gene matches: 6. This CDR3 has 18 residues. Germline-derived CDR1 and CDR2 are SGHAT and FQNNGV. CDR3 in amino acids: CASSLEGTSGSPDNEQFF. The DNA of the CDR3 is TGTGCCAGCAGCTTAGAGGGGACTAGCGGGAGTCCAGACAATGAGCAGTTCTTC.

This clone was recorded only once. The chain joins TRBV4-3 to TRBJ2-4; 8 bases fit TRBD2. After removal of 1 base from V and 6 bases from J, the junction contained 2 bases not matched to a gene. This CDR3 contains 14 residues. Germline V gene data show CDR1 as LGHNA and CDR2 as YSLEER. CDR3 amino acids: CASSQAAGGNIQYF. DNA for the CDR3: TGCGCCAGCAGCCAAGCTGCGGGGGGAAACATTCAGTACTTC.

The J gene is TRBJ2-3, the V gene TRBV5-4; 9 bases match TRBD1. V lost 5 bases and J lost 2; bases outside the gene matches: 6. Germline V gene lookup returns CDR1 SGHNT and CDR2 YYREEE (reference sequence). The CDR3 length is 15 residues. CDR3 DNA: TGTGCCAGCAGACTGGACAGGGGATACACAGATACGCAGTATTTT. Amino acid sequence: CASRLDRGYTDTQYF.

The gene calls are TRBV6-5 and TRBJ2-5; D unresolved. With 0 bases removed from V and 2 bases from J, the gap between germline ends came to 10 bases. The CDR3 consists of 15 residues. In germline, CDR1 is MNHEY, CDR2 SVGAGI. The CDR3 reads CASSYSVAGQETQYF. In DNA, the CDR3 is TGTGCCAGCAGTTACTCGGTAGCCGGACAAGAGACCCAGTACTTC.

The chain couples TRBV5-1 to TRBJ1-4; 11 bases fit TRBD1. CDR1 is SGHRS and CDR2 is YFSETQ in the germline V gene. The CDR3 is made up of 15 amino acids. V shed 4 bases and J 7 bases; nucleotides not matched to a gene: 6. The DNA for the CDR3 is TGCGCCAGCAGCCGGGACAGGGGGAAAGGTGAAAAACTGTTTTTT. It encodes CASSRDRGKGEKLFF.

The gene calls are TRBV7-2 and TRBJ1-4, with 7 bases aligning to TRBD1. Trimming took 3 bases from V and 2 from J; bases not matched to a gene: 3. Germline CDR1 SGHTA, CDR2 FQGNSA. The CDR3 loop spans 15 amino acids. The CDR3 nucleotides read TGTGCCAGCAGCTTGACAGGGATCACTAATGAAAAACTGTTTTTT. The encoded protein is CASSLTGITNEKLFF.

With regard to this clone: Other nucleotide sequences in the sample specify the same CDR3. This rearrangement joins TRBV28 to TRBJ2-1; 9 bases match TRBD1. V was pared by 2 bases and J by 8 bases, with 1 base of the junction left unmatched. The germline V gene has CDR1 MDHEN and CDR2 SYDVKM. The CDR3 contains 13 residues. The CDR3 protein is CASSLTGGYEQFF. CDR3 DNA sequence: TGTGCCAGCAGTTTAACAGGGGGCTATGAGCAGTTCTTC.

The chain has TRBV5-4 and TRBJ1-2, with TRBD1 as a possible D gene (6 bases). The CDR3 consists of 16 residues. V was cut by 2 bases and J by 6 bases, with 20 bases left in between. Germline values: CDR1 SGHNT, CDR2 YYREEE (reference sequence). CDR3 DNA: TGTGCCAGCAGCTTTTTTGAGTCAGGGGTACAAGATGGCTACACCTTC. It translates to CASSFFESGVQDGYTF. The full variable domain, with the rest looked up from reference TRBV5-4 and TRBJ1-2, is ETGVTQSPTHLIKTRGQQVTLRCSSQSGHNTVSWYQQALGQGPQFIFQYYREEENGRGNFPPRFSGLQFPNYSSELNVNALELDDSALYLCASSFFESGVQDGYTFGSGTRLTVV.

The V gene is TRBV5-1, the J gene TRBJ2-5; possible D gene TRBD2, 6 bases. Trimming removed 2 bases at V and 2 bases at J, with 13 bases between. This CDR3 is 15 amino acids long. CDR1 SGHRS and CDR2 YFSETQ come from the germline V gene. The CDR3 protein is CASSFGGFRQETQYF. For the CDR3, the DNA is TGCGCCAGCAGCTTCGGGGGATTTCGGCAAGAGACCCAGTACTTC.

V gene TRBV18 combines with J gene TRBJ2-7, with 13 bases aligning to TRBD2. V shed 2 bases and J 5 bases; nucleotides not matched to a gene: 0. There are 14 residues in the CDR3. The V gene's germline CDR1 is KGHSH and CDR2 LQKENI. CDR3 region: CASSPGTSGDEQYF. CDR3 nucleotide sequence: TGTGCCAGCTCACCAGGGACTAGCGGGGACGAGCAGTACTTC.

J is TRBJ2-2 and V is TRBV9, with D perhaps TRBD1 (6 bases). Germline V gene lookup returns CDR1 SGDLS and CDR2 YYNGEE. The CDR3 sequence is 13 residues long. V was shortened by 5 bases and J by 4 bases, with 9 bases between the two germline ends. DNA for the CDR3: TGTGCCAGCAGGAGGGGGATCACCGGGGAGCTGTTTTTT. It codes for CASRRGITGELFF. Full variable domain (missing parts from reference TRBV9 and TRBJ2-2): DSGVTQTPKHLITATGQRVTLRCSPRSGDLSVYWYQQSLDQGLQFLIQYYNGEERAKGNILERFSAQQFPDLHSELNLSSLELGDSALYFCASRRGITGELFFGEGSRLTVL.

This clone was counted a few times. V and J are TRBV6-2 or TRBV6-3 and TRBJ2-2; 7 nucleotides align to TRBD1. CDR3 length equals 14 residues. In germline, CDR1 is MNHEY, CDR2 SVGEGT. The V segment lost 6 bases and the J segment 8 bases; nucleotides outside the gene matches: 9. The CDR3 sequence is CASSAQGSPGELFF. CDR3 sequence (DNA): TGTGCCAGCAGCGCACAGGGGTCACCGGGGGAGCTGTTTTTT.

The chain is built from TRBV11-3 and TRBJ2-2, with no clear D. In germline, CDR1 is SGHNT, CDR2 YENEEA. The CDR3 is made up of 13 amino acids. V lost 6 bases and J lost 3, with 8 bases in between. The CDR3 coding sequence is TGTGCCAGCAGTCCGTCCTACACCGGGGAGCTGTTTTTT. It translates to CASSPSYTGELFF. Using reference TRBV11-3 and TRBJ2-2 for the parts outside the CDR3, the full variable domain is EAGVVQSPRYKIIEKKQPVAFWCNPISGHNTLYWYLQNLGQGPELLIRYENEEAVDDSQLPKDRFSAERLKGVDSTLKIQPAELGDSAVYLCASSPSYTGELFFGEGSRLTVL.

The gene calls are TRBV12-3 or TRBV12-4 and TRBJ1-5; TRBD1 matches at 9 bases. The CDR3 runs 13 residues. Trimming took 6 bases from V and 7 from J; bases not matched to a gene: 4. CDR3 nucleotides: TGTGCCAGCAGCCGGGGACAGGGCCAGCCCCAGCATTTT. As protein: CASSRGQGQPQHF.

This clone was seen more than once but under ten times. This chain connects TRBV27 to TRBJ2-2; D might be TRBD2 (6 bases). This CDR3 spans 14 amino acids. The V end was cut by 1 base, the J end by 5 bases, with 8 bases between. The germline gives CDR1 MNHEY, CDR2 SMNVEV (reference sequence). The DNA for the CDR3 is TGTGCCAGCAGTTTATTCCGGGGGACCGGGGAGCTGTTTTTT. Its translation: CASSLFRGTGELFF.

The chain has TRBV2 and TRBJ2-3; the D gene is possibly TRBD1 (5 bases). CDR3 length: 12 residues. Germline V gene data show CDR1 as SNHLY and CDR2 as FYNNEI. V was cut by 6 bases and J by 3 bases, with 7 bases left in between. The CDR3 DNA sequence: TGTGCCAGCAGGGGGCCTACAGATACGCAGTATTTT. It yields the protein CASRGPTDTQYF.

J is TRBJ2-3 and V is TRBV18; maybe TRBD2 (5 bases). Germline values: CDR1 KGHSH, CDR2 LQKENI. The CDR3 is 14 residues long. V gave up 6 bases and J gave up 2 bases, with 12 bases separating them. CDR3 nucleotides: TGTGCCAGCTCGCGAACGGGGTCCACAGATACGCAGTATTTT. Amino acid sequence: CASSRTGSTDTQYF.

The chain combines TRBV11-2 with TRBJ1-1, with D perhaps TRBD1 (6 bases). The CDR3 contains 13 residues. Trimming pared 6 bases from V and 0 bases from J, leaving 8 bases between. CDR1 is SGHAT, CDR2 FQNNGV, per germline. This chain's CDR3 is CASRDRMNTEAFF. DNA of the CDR3: TGTGCCAGCAGGGACAGAATGAACACTGAAGCTTTCTTT.

The chain combines TRBV6-5 with TRBJ1-2; D is ambiguous. CDR1 is MNHEY, CDR2 SVGAGI, per germline. V lost 2 bases, J lost 5 bases, and 9 bases lay in between. This CDR3 is 13 amino acids long. Here the CDR3 DNA reads TGTGCCAGCAGTTACACAGTTAATTATGGCTACACCTTC. Protein sequence: CASSYTVNYGYTF.

The chain employs TRBV7-2 and TRBJ1-5, with a tentative D call TRBD1 (5 bases). The germline V and J ends were trimmed by 3 bases and 3 bases, with 12 bases remaining between them. CDR1 is SGHTA, CDR2 FQGNSA, per germline. This CDR3 has 15 amino acids. CDR3 DNA sequence: TGTGCCAGCAGCTTGGGCAGGGCGGACAATCAGCCCCAGCATTTT. Translating it yields CASSLGRADNQPQHF.

This clone showed up just once. The chain joins TRBV4-1 to TRBJ2-3, with 7 positions matching TRBD2. The trim removed 4 bases at V and 3 bases at J, leaving 10 bases unmatched. Germline V gene data show CDR1 as MGHRA and CDR2 as YSYEKL. This CDR3 has 16 amino acids. CDR3 sequence (DNA): TGCGCCAGCAGCCCCCGGGGAAGCGGGGAGACAGATACGCAGTATTTT. This codes for CASSPRGSGETDTQYF.

This clone showed up just a few times. V and J are TRBV7-8 and TRBJ1-4, with TRBD1 as a possible D gene (5 bases). Germline CDR1 reads SGHVS; CDR2 reads FQNEAQ. This CDR3 has 15 residues. Trimming removed 3 bases at V and 1 base at J, with 9 bases between. The CDR3, as DNA: TGTGCCAGCAGCTTCCAGGGCCTAACTAATGAAAAACTGTTTTTT. It codes for CASSFQGLTNEKLFF.